This T cell receptor (beta chain) emerged from a study of T cells after posttransplantation cyclophosphamide (dated by TCRdb to 2015 to 2016). Study-wide context: T cell repertoire reconstitution was tracked by TRB sequencing after myeloablative bone marrow transplantation in which posttransplantation cyclophosphamide was used as GVHD prophylaxis. Because TRA and TRB clonality correlated tightly in under ten samples, the subsequent TCR analyses were limited to TRB only. Samples from under 40 PTCy-treated patients and 16 related bone marrow donors of those patients were subjected to antigen receptor sequencing. In 3 patients, TRB sequencing was also performed on up to 3 more blood samples taken 2 to 5.2 years after transplant, and in a handful of patients, pretransplant blood was also TRB-sequenced. Public TRB sequences were checked against a database of over 3,500 sequences associated with responses to pathogens, tumor antigens, self-antigens and alloantigens. Blood from all 30 or so PTCy patients with 1-year posttransplant specimens was subjected to TRB sequencing.

This clone was seen just once. Its antigen target is currently unknown. No much larger clonotype is one base removed from it; base qualities were not supplied. Genomic DNA was used for TRB sequencing, which was performed with the immunoSEQ assay at survey resolution or with the hsTCRB kit. Under the source paper's analysis protocol: The immunoSEQ software handled the initial read processing, while the LymphoSeq R package was used for the repertoire analyses. Clonality was computed as 1 minus normalized Shannon entropy; Gini coefficient was also calculated for each TRB dataset. Phenotypes of unsorted samples were inferred by mapping TRB sequences from sorted subsets of the recipient or donor onto the same recipient's unsorted samples. Here the immuneACCESS table is served through TCRdb, limited to in-frame sequences with V and J called. Missing clones are a known gap in these copies; in checked studies unresolved V genes cover under half, and the rest lacks a known reason. Clonal size and the V and J genes are those of that table, whereas D and trimming came from the DNA. This sample gives around 6,000 clones in total; 82% of them show up just once. 27% of the sample is in the top ten clones.

Measured from the cysteine to the phenylalanine, the CDR3 is 14 residues long. The sequence is cut down to CDR3 DNA, 42 bases in frame from base 1. Clipping removes 0 bases from V and 5 bases from J, with 2 as the unmatched junction base count. Here is what the overall study found, with its caveats: Across roughly 49 patients, TRB clonality was highly associated with recipient CMV seropositivity and CMV reactivation, and diversity in PTCy patients was similar to diversity in CNI/methotrexate controls. At 1-2 months, donor-recipient similarity was low but rose over the first year, and the later blood repertoires were often dominated by donor CD8+ memory clones. The TRB repertoires of T cells infiltrating skin or GI tract showed only limited overlap with the TRB repertoires of T cells in blood.

Sample treatment or condition, as interpreted from the label and publication: high-dose cyclophosphamide on days +3 and +4 as single-agent GVHD prophylaxis. PTCy patients received busulfan and fludarabine conditioning, a related or unrelated marrow graft, and cyclophosphamide on days +3 and +4. The PTCy-treated patients were drawn from a prospective, multi-institutional clinical trial. Mononuclear cells from peripheral blood and bone marrow were separated by Ficoll-Hypaque density centrifugation and then cryopreserved. CD4+ and CD8+ T cells, including naive and memory subsets, were sorted by FACS on a FACSAria II.

This chain is built from TRBV5-3 and TRBJ2-5, and 9 bases in between align with TRBD2. TRBV5-3 is known as an ORF, though its function is uncertain. This clonotype originated in a female patient aged 45 to 65 who received an allogeneic stem cell transplant from a related donor, was CMV-positive, and had no GVHD. It is possible that, after a transplant, some T cells come from the graft donor. The specimen comprised CD8+ T cells sorted from PBMCs, sampled less than 1,500 days after allogeneic stem cell transplant with posttransplant cyclophosphamide. This receptor carries the CDR3 CARSLVAGAETQYF. The nucleotides read TGTGCCAGAAGCTTGGTAGCGGGGGCCGAGACCCAGTACTTC.